Listed below are T cell receptor beta chains from one sample, sequenced in a study of blood T cell repertoires in COVID-19. The assay was immunoSEQ multiplex PCR, and TCRdb's table has in-frame clones only and misses some. The data show around 100,000 clones, about 87% seen once. The sequenced sample was peripheral blood. All receptors come from a woman younger than 45 with acute or convalescent COVID-19. Both conserved end residues are trimmed from each CDR3. Fields, in order: J gene, V gene, D gene, CDR3 protein. The D gene is left open where the match is weak.

J: TRBJ1-2; V: TRBV2; D: -; CDR3: ASSEGTWAYT
J: TRBJ1-2; V: TRBV27; D: -; CDR3: ASSLYAGVNGYT
J: TRBJ2-3; V: TRBV5-1; D: -; CDR3: ASSLARSTDTQY
J: TRBJ1-1; V: TRBV30; D: TRBD1; CDR3: AWSAPTGTDIPEAF
J: TRBJ1-2; V: TRBV27; D: TRBD1; CDR3: ASSPRDRGDGYT
J: TRBJ1-2; V: TRBV4-1; D: TRBD1; CDR3: ASSQDQGALDGYT
J: TRBJ2-7; V: TRBV3-1/TRBV3-2; D: -; CDR3: ASSHRDNEQY
J: TRBJ1-2; V: TRBV27; D: TRBD1; CDR3: ATSLRPGQGTYGYT
J: TRBJ2-7; V: TRBV7-2; D: TRBD1; CDR3: ASSKTGWTYEQY
J: TRBJ1-1; V: TRBV11-2; D: TRBD1; CDR3: ASSLGQGAEAF
J: TRBJ2-1; V: TRBV19; D: TRBD1; CDR3: ASSRGQGGEQF
J: TRBJ1-1; V: TRBV5-6; D: -; CDR3: ASSLAGEAF
J: TRBJ2-2; V: TRBV7-9; D: TRBD1; CDR3: ASSLGGQGYPGELF
J: TRBJ1-1; V: TRBV9; D: -; CDR3: ASSVQGDEAF